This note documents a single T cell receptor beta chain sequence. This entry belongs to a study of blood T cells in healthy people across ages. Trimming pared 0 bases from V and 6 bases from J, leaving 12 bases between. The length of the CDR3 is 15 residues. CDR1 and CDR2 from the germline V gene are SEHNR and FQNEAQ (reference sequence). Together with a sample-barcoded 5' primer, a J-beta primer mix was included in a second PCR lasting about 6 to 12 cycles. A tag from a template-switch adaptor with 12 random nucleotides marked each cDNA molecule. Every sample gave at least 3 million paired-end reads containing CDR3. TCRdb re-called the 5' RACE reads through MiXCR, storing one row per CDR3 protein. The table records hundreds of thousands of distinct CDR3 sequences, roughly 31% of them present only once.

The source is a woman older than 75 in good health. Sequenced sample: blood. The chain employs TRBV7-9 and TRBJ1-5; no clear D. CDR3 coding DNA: TGTGCCAGCAGCTTAGCGTTCGGGGAGGGTCAGCCCCAGCATTTT. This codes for CASSLAFGEGQPQHF.